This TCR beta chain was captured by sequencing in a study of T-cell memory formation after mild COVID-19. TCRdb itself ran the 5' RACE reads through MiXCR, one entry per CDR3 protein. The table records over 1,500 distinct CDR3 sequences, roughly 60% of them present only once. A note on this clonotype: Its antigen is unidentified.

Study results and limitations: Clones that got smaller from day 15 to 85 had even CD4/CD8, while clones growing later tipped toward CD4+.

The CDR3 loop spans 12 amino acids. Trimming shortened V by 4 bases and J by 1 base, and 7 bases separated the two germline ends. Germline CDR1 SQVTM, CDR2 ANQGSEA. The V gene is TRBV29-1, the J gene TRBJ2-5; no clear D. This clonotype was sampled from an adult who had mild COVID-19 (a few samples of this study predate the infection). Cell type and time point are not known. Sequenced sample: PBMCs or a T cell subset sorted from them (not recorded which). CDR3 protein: CSVVPGQETQYF. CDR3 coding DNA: TGCAGCGTTGTGCCAGGCCAAGAGACCCAGTACTTC.